The 27 T cell receptor beta chains below all came from one sample that was sequenced in a study of shared T cell receptors in the human thymus. Assay: immunoSEQ multiplex PCR; the TCRdb copy retains only in-frame clones and omits some. Altogether fewer than 700,000 clones are present, 88% being singletons, with the ten largest covering 0.008% to 0.011%. These data were also reused for a study on human thymus T cells.

Sequenced sample: thymocytes. The origin of the receptors is a boy in the first two years of life with a congenital heart defect.

The chain links TRBV7-2 to TRBJ1-2; D is possibly TRBD1 (5 bases). This CDR3 has 17 residues. Trimming cost V 5 bases and J 5 bases, with 24 bases left between them. CDR1 is SGHTA and CDR2 is FQGNSA in the germline V gene. This CDR3 reads CASSPCEVRGSIYGYTF. CDR3 DNA: TGTGCCAGCAGCCCTTGTGAGGTGCGGGGGAGTATATATGGCTACACCTTC. Full variable domain (remainder filled in from reference TRBV7-2 and TRBJ1-2): GAGVSQSPSNKVTEKGKDVELRCDPISGHTALYWYRQSLGQGLEFLIYFQGNSAPDKSGLPSDRFSAERTGGSVSTLTIQRTQQEDSAVYLCASSPCEVRGSIYGYTFGSGTRLTVV.

The CDR3 DNA is TGTGCCAGCAGCTCCACGGGGGACAGCTACCGATATGGCTACACCTTC. This translates into CASSSTGDSYRYGYTF. V is TRBV7-9 and J is TRBJ1-2; 7 bases map to TRBD1. The J segment lost 5 bases and the V segment lost 4 bases, leaving 13 bases of the junction unmatched. This CDR3 region has 16 residues. CDR1 and CDR2 (germline): SEHNR, FQNEAQ (reference sequence).

The CDR3 region is CASSRIGAGGDTQYF. The DNA for the CDR3 is TGTGCCAGCAGCCGAATAGGGGCGGGAGGAGATACGCAGTATTTT. The chain uses TRBV7-3 and TRBJ2-3; 8 bases align to TRBD2. The germline V gene encodes CDR1 SGHTA and CDR2 FQGTGA. J lost 5 bases, V lost 5 bases, and 9 bases had no gene match. CDR3 length: 15 amino acids.

V gene TRBV6-6 combines with J gene TRBJ2-1, with D maybe TRBD2 (6 bases). CDR3 size: 15 residues. V was shortened by 6 bases and J by 3 bases, with 15 bases between the two germline ends. Germline CDR1 and CDR2: MNHNY and SVGAGI (reference sequence). CDR3 in DNA: TGTGCCAGCAGCTTAGCGGAGTGGGGCTACAATGAGCAGTTCTTC. Amino acid sequence: CASSLAEWGYNEQFF.

The chain employs TRBV5-4 and TRBJ2-3, with a tentative D call TRBD2 (6 bases). The CDR3 is 15 residues long. Between the trimmed V and J ends, which lost 1 base and 2 bases, there was a span of 11 bases. Per germline, CDR1 SGHNT and CDR2 YYREEE (reference sequence). CDR3 nucleotides: TGTGCCAGCAGCTTGTCACGGGGGACCACAGATACGCAGTATTTT. Residues: CASSLSRGTTDTQYF.

This clone has just a few counts. The chain recombines TRBV5-1 with TRBJ2-5, with TRBD1 identical over 9 bases. V was pared by 3 bases and J by 2 bases, with 8 bases of the junction left unmatched. This CDR3 comprises 16 residues. Germline CDR1 and CDR2: SGHRS and YFSETQ. The CDR3 protein is CASSCPGQGSQETQYF. The CDR3 DNA reads TGCGCCAGCAGCTGTCCGGGACAGGGTAGTCAAGAGACCCAGTACTTC.

The genes are TRBV6-5 and TRBJ2-5; TRBD2 matches 10 bases. The V gene end was trimmed by 2 bases and the J gene end by 6 bases; junction bases not matched to a gene: 9. The CDR3 covers 16 residues. From germline, CDR1 is MNHEY and CDR2 SVGAGI. Here the CDR3 reads CASSYRLAGVEKTQYF. CDR3 DNA sequence: TGTGCCAGCAGTTACAGGCTAGCGGGAGTAGAGAAGACCCAGTACTTC.

The chain uses TRBV7-2 and TRBJ1-5, with D unresolved. Trimming removed 4 bases at V and 5 bases at J, with 3 bases between. This CDR3 spans 11 amino acids. The germline gives CDR1 SGHTA, CDR2 FQGNSA. Written as DNA, the CDR3 is TGTGCCAGCAGCTACTATCAGCCCCAGCATTTT. Translated: CASSYYQPQHF. The full variable domain, completed using reference TRBV7-2 and TRBJ1-5, is GAGVSQSPSNKVTEKGKDVELRCDPISGHTALYWYRQSLGQGLEFLIYFQGNSAPDKSGLPSDRFSAERTGGSVSTLTIQRTQQEDSAVYLCASSYYQPQHFGDGTRLSIL.

V and J are TRBV4-3 and TRBJ2-1; 14 bases match TRBD2. This CDR3 spans 17 amino acids. The ends lost 3 bases at V and 9 bases at J; junction bases unmatched: 10. The germline V gene encodes CDR1 LGHNA and CDR2 YSLEER. As DNA, the CDR3 is TGCGCCAGCAGCCAGGGTAACGGGACTAGCGGGAGTTCTGAGCAGTTCTTC. This sequence encodes CASSQGNGTSGSSEQFF.

This clone was observed a few times. The J gene is TRBJ2-1, the V gene TRBV9; 10 bases map to TRBD2. CDR1 is SGDLS and CDR2 is YYNGEE in the germline V gene. V was pared by 4 bases and J by 7 bases, with 14 bases of the junction left unmatched. The CDR3 sequence is 17 residues long. The CDR3 spells CASSSAPIAGGGNEQFF. CDR3 nucleotide sequence: TGTGCCAGCAGCTCGGCCCCCATAGCGGGAGGTGGGAATGAGCAGTTCTTC.

CDR3 sequence: CASSPIARPIEAFF. The CDR3 coding sequence is TGTGCCAGCAGCCCCATTGCCAGGCCAATTGAAGCTTTCTTT. This chain joins TRBV14 and TRBJ1-1, with D unclear. Germline V gene lookup returns CDR1 SGHDN and CDR2 FVKESK. The V end was cut by 4 bases, the J end by 7 bases, with 16 bases between. The CDR3 runs 14 residues.

The chain has TRBV7-9 and TRBJ2-3; 10 nucleotides line up with TRBD1. V was clipped by 1 base and J by 4 bases; unmatched bases: 8. There are 17 residues in the CDR3. Germline V CDR1 and CDR2: SEHNR, FQNEAQ (reference sequence). The CDR3 coding sequence is TGTGCCAGCAGCTTAGGCCGGGACAGGGGTGATCCAGATACGCAGTATTTT. Translating gives CASSLGRDRGDPDTQYF.

The table lists this clone with a count of one. The chain employs TRBV4-3 and TRBJ2-1, with 13 bases fitting TRBD2. J was trimmed by 7 bases and V by 3 bases; bases with no gene match: 0. Per germline, CDR1 LGHNA and CDR2 YSLEER. The CDR3 is 14 amino acids. The CDR3, as DNA: TGCGCCAGCAGCCAGGGACTAGCGGGAAATGAGCAGTTCTTC. This encodes CASSQGLAGNEQFF.

The rearrangement joins TRBV19 to TRBJ2-5; 8 bases line up with TRBD2. Germline V gene data show CDR1 as LNHDA and CDR2 as SQIVND (reference sequence). The trim removed 5 bases at V and 7 bases at J, leaving 6 bases unmatched. The CDR3 is 13 amino acids. The CDR3 bases are TGTGCCAGTAGTCCCAGCCGGGGGGGGACCCAGTACTTC. This encodes CASSPSRGGTQYF.

This clone was seen only a few times. This chain links TRBV7-9 with TRBJ2-1; 9 nucleotides line up with TRBD2. Germline V gene lookup returns CDR1 SEHNR and CDR2 FQNEAQ (reference sequence). The CDR3 is 15 residues long. The V and J ends lost 7 bases and 8 bases, in that order; junction bases with no gene match: 12. CDR3 loop: CASTLRAGGPDEQFF. DNA of the CDR3: TGTGCCAGCACCCTCCGCGCGGGAGGGCCGGATGAGCAGTTCTTC.

This rearrangement joins TRBV5-4 to TRBJ2-1, with 8 bases that match TRBD2. This CDR3 is built from 18 residues. CDR1 is SGHNT, CDR2 YYREEE, per germline (reference sequence). V dropped 0 bases and J dropped 0; count of bases not matched to a gene: 8. Here the CDR3 DNA reads TGTGCCAGCAGCTTGGAAGGACTAGCAGAGAGCTCCTACAATGAGCAGTTCTTC. It is translated as CASSLEGLAESSYNEQFF. The full variable domain, with the rest looked up from reference TRBV5-4 and TRBJ2-1, is ETGVTQSPTHLIKTRGQQVTLRCSSQSGHNTVSWYQQALGQGPQFIFQYYREEENGRGNFPPRFSGLQFPNYSSELNVNALELDDSALYLCASSLEGLAESSYNEQFFGPGTRLTVL.

The chain recombines TRBV10-3 with TRBJ2-7; 7 bases line up with TRBD1. V lost 2 bases and J lost 1; bases outside the gene matches: 11. In germline, CDR1 is ENHRY, CDR2 SYGVKD. This CDR3 has 17 residues. CDR3 sequence: CAISEKKRETGSYEQYF. The DNA for the CDR3 is TGTGCCATCAGTGAGAAAAAGAGGGAGACAGGGTCCTACGAGCAGTACTTC.

The chain has TRBV4-2 and TRBJ1-5, with 8 bases aligning to TRBD1. V shed 0 bases, J shed 2 bases, and the junction held 6 bases outside the gene matches. CDR1 LGHNA and CDR2 YNFKEQ come from the germline V gene. The CDR3 is 17 residues long. The CDR3 region has the DNA TGTGCCAGCAGCCAAGAAAGCCGGGGACAGGGCAATCAGCCCCAGCATTTT. Its translation: CASSQESRGQGNQPQHF.

This rearrangement joins TRBV5-6 to TRBJ2-5; 11 bases are a match to TRBD2. Trimming took 3 bases from V and 4 from J; bases not matched to a gene: 14. Germline V lookup: CDR1 SGHDT, CDR2 YYEEEE. The CDR3 totals 18 residues. In nucleotides, the CDR3 is TGTGCCAGCAGCTCCCCCGGGACTAGCGGCCCCCGAGTAGAGACCCAGTACTTC. It codes for CASSSPGTSGPRVETQYF.

The chain combines TRBV6-6 with TRBJ2-3; no clear D gene. Trimming took 2 bases from V and 1 from J, leaving 10 bases between them. The CDR3 spans 15 residues. Germline V gene sequence: CDR1 MNHNY, CDR2 SVGAGI (reference sequence). The chain's CDR3 is CASSYPKPGTDTQYF. CDR3 nucleotides: TGTGCCAGCAGTTACCCTAAACCGGGCACAGATACGCAGTATTTT.

The chain has TRBV10-2 and TRBJ2-7; 9 bases match TRBD2. The CDR3 loop spans 16 amino acids. The germline CDR1 and CDR2 sequences are WSHSY and SAAADI. The junction had 7 bases not matched to a gene; V was cut back by 2 bases and J by 2 bases. The CDR3 sequence: CASSEKAGGPPYEQYF. CDR3 coding DNA: TGCGCCAGCAGTGAGAAGGCGGGAGGGCCTCCCTACGAGCAGTACTTC.

The rearrangement joins TRBV5-6 to TRBJ2-1; 14 bases map to TRBD2. CDR1 and CDR2 (germline): SGHDT, YYEEEE. The J segment lost 5 bases and the V segment lost 5 bases, leaving 6 bases of the junction unmatched. CDR3 length equals 16 residues. Here the CDR3 reads CASRPTSGRAHNEQFF. CDR3 DNA: TGTGCCAGCAGGCCGACTAGCGGGAGGGCCCACAATGAGCAGTTCTTC.

The chain joins TRBV7-6 to TRBJ2-7; D might be TRBD1 (5 bases). Germline V gene sequence: CDR1 SGHVS, CDR2 FNYEAQ. The V and J ends lost 3 bases and 5 bases respectively, with 11 bases between them. The CDR3 consists of 13 residues. DNA for the CDR3: TGTGCCAGCAGCTTGGCAGGGTCCCACGAGCAGTACTTC. Translated: CASSLAGSHEQYF.

This clone was found once. This sequence joins TRBV6-5 and TRBJ1-5, with 8 nucleotides matching TRBD1. Germline loops: CDR1 MNHEY, CDR2 SVGAGI. CDR3 length: 15 amino acids. V shed 6 bases and J 3 bases; nucleotides not matched to a gene: 7. In nucleotides, the CDR3 is TGTGCCAGCAGCTCGAGGACAGGGAACAATCAGCCCCAGCATTTT. It codes for CASSSRTGNNQPQHF.

The gene calls are TRBV5-1 and TRBJ2-5; a possible D gene is TRBD2 (6 bases). Germline CDR1 and CDR2: SGHRS and YFSETQ. V lost 0 bases, J lost 5 bases, and 23 bases lay in between. The CDR3 contains 18 residues. CDR3: CASSLGGPLRDSGETQYF. In DNA, the CDR3 is TGCGCCAGCAGCTTGGGAGGGCCCCTTAGGGACTCCGGGGAGACCCAGTACTTC.

V gene TRBV6-7 combines with J gene TRBJ2-1, with 8 positions matching TRBD2. TRBV6-7 is reported as an ORF; its role is uncertain. CDR3 size: 16 residues. With 3 bases clipped from V and 4 bases from J, the junction kept 8 bases outside the gene matches. The CDR3 bases are TGTGCCAGCAGTTATTATTCCGGGACTAGTTACAATGAGCAGTTCTTC. Translated: CASSYYSGTSYNEQFF.

The genes are TRBV14 and TRBJ2-2; TRBD2 matches at 16 bases. With V trimmed by 0 bases and J by 5 bases, 6 bases remained unmatched. In germline, CDR1 is SGHDN, CDR2 FVKESK. This CDR3 comprises 19 residues. This CDR3 reads CASSQDGTSGRAGTGELFF. The CDR3 DNA sequence: TGTGCCAGCAGCCAAGACGGGACTAGCGGGAGGGCGGGGACCGGGGAGCTGTTTTTT.